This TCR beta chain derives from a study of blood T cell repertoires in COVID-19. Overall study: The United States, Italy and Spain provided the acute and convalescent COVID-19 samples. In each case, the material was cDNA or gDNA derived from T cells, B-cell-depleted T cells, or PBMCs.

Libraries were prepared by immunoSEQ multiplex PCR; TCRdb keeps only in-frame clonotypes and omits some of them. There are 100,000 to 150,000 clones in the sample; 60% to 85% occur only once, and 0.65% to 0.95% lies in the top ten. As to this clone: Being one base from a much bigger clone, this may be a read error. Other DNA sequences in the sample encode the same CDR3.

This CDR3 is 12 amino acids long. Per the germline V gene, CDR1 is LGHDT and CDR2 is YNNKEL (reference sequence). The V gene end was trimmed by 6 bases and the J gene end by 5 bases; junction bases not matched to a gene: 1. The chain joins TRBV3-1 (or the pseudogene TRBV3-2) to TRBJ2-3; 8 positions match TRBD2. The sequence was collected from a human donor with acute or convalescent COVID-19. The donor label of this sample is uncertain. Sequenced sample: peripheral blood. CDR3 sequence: CASSRGGDTQYF. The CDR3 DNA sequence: TGTGCCAGCAGTCGGGGGGGAGATACGCAGTATTTT.